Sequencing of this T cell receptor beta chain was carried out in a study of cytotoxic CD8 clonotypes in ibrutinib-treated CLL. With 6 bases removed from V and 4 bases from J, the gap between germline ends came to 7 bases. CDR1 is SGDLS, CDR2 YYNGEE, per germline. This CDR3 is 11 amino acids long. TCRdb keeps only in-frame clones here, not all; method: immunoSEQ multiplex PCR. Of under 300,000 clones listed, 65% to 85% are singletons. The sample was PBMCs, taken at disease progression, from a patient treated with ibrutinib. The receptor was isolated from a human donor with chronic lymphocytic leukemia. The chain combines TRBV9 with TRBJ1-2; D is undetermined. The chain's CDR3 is CASIGVYGYTF. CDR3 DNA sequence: TGTGCCAGCATTGGGGTCTATGGCTACACCTTC. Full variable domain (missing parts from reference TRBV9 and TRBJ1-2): DSGVTQTPKHLITATGQRVTLRCSPRSGDLSVYWYQQSLDQGLQFLIQYYNGEERAKGNILERFSAQQFPDLHSELNLSSLELGDSALYFCASIGVYGYTFGSGTRLTVV.